This T cell receptor (beta chain) is drawn from a study of T cell changes during pregnancy in multiple sclerosis. This CDR3 is 16 amino acids long. Germline assignment: CDR1 MNHNS and CDR2 SASEGT. V shed 4 bases and J 3 bases; nucleotides not matched to a gene: 6. Measured with immunoSEQ multiplex PCR; TCRdb has only the in-frame clones, and not every one. The table lists tens of thousands of clones, less than 95% of them singletons. The chain couples TRBV6-1 to TRBJ2-7; 13 bases line up with TRBD2. The sequence was obtained from a female donor with multiple sclerosis, enrolled in a pregnancy study. Source: peripheral blood, taken in the third trimester of pregnancy. CDR3 DNA sequence: TGTGCCAGCAGTGGGGGACTAGCGGGGAAATTCTACGAGCAGTACTTC. Translation gives CASSGGLAGKFYEQYF.